The rows below give T cell receptor beta chains drawn from one sample of a study of T-cell memory formation after mild COVID-19. Using its own MiXCR run on the 5' RACE reads, TCRdb lists one record per CDR3 protein. The sample carries hundreds of thousands of distinct CDR3 sequences, approximately 25% recorded once. Sequencing input: PBMCs or a T cell subset sorted from them (not recorded which). All receptors derive from an adult woman who had mild COVID-19 (a few samples of this study predate the infection). Cell type and time point are not known. Both conserved end residues are part of each CDR3. D genes are given only for firm matches.

V gene,D gene,J gene,CDR3 protein
TRBV20-1,.,TRBJ1-5,CSASVVINQPQHF
TRBV20-1,TRBD2,TRBJ2-5,CSARVFEREGGKTQYF
TRBV5-1,.,TRBJ2-3,CASSSGTISTDTQYF
TRBV6-6,TRBD1,TRBJ1-6,CASSPGQRYNSPLHF
TRBV24-1,TRBD1,TRBJ2-4,CATSERQGRKNIQYF
TRBV20-1,TRBD1,TRBJ1-1,CSAREIGQGNEAFF
TRBV6-4,.,TRBJ2-3,CASSDRGPDTQYF
TRBV5-1,TRBD1,TRBJ2-5,CASSFGQAQETQYF
TRBV4-1,.,TRBJ1-2,CASSQGDIRANYGYTF
TRBV25-1,.,TRBJ2-5,CASSELGDLKTQYF
TRBV20-1,TRBD2,TRBJ2-1,CSALHAGGRRNEQFF
TRBV7-9,TRBD2,TRBJ2-1,CASSSSLVTSGSYNEQFF
TRBV3-1,.,TRBJ2-1,CASSLQENEQFF
TRBV4-1,.,TRBJ1-6,CASSQALIDSSYNSPLHF
TRBV5-1,TRBD1,TRBJ1-2,CASSKGQVDGYTF
TRBV29-1,TRBD2,TRBJ2-2,CSVGIGGAGELFF
TRBV12-3/TRBV12-4,TRBD1,TRBJ1-6,CASGSGQGTSPLHF
TRBV5-1,.,TRBJ2-7,CAISLARIDEQYF
TRBV7-9,TRBD2,TRBJ2-1,CASSLSAIRGASGTGEQFF
TRBV2,.,TRBJ1-1,CAIHRENTEAFF